This entry lists 7 T cell receptor beta chains sequenced from one sample in a study of cytomegalovirus exposure and HLA in healthy donors. The PCR contained 60 Vbeta and 13 Jbeta primers. Data came from immunoSEQ multiplex PCR; TCRdb stores just in-frame clones and leaves some out. The table includes 140,000 to 150,000 clones, 61% detected once. Sequencing used PBMCs. The receptors were sampled from a male donor in good health and CMV-seronegative.

As to this clone: One junction end disagrees with the germline gene, perhaps due to a read error. This chain connects TRBV7-3 to TRBJ2-3; D is perhaps TRBD2 (6 bases). This CDR3 has 14 amino acids. Germline CDR1 is SGHTA and CDR2 is FQGTGA. The CDR3 nucleotides read TGTGCCAGCAGCTTAGGGGGAGGCACAGATATGCAGTATTTT. Translation: CASSLGGGTDMQYF.

The V and J genes are TRBV25-1 and TRBJ2-7, with a weak D call TRBD1 (5 bases). V was shortened by 5 bases and J by 5 bases, with 13 bases between the two germline ends. Germline V CDR1 and CDR2: MGHDK, SYGVNS. The CDR3 totals 13 residues. The CDR3 DNA follows: TGTGCCAGCAGTCGCGGAGTCAGGGACGAGCAGTACTTC. Translated, it gives CASSRGVRDEQYF.

The rearrangement links TRBV6-5 to TRBJ1-4; D not certain. V was trimmed by 2 bases and J by 5 bases, leaving 12 bases between them. CDR1 is MNHEY and CDR2 is SVGAGI in the germline V gene. The CDR3 consists of 15 residues. The chain's CDR3 is CASSYRRRSNEKLFF. The CDR3 DNA sequence: TGTGCCAGCAGTTACCGTAGGAGGAGCAATGAAAAACTGTTTTTT.

The chain links TRBV7-6 to TRBJ2-1; D not resolved. V dropped 2 bases and J dropped 5 bases, with 7 bases sitting between them. Germline CDR1 SGHVS, CDR2 FNYEAQ. CDR3 length: 13 residues. The DNA of the CDR3 is TGTGCCAGCAGCTTATGGCTGAACAATGAGCAGTTCTTC. Its protein is CASSLWLNNEQFF.

This clone was found a few times. Mismatch with germline at one junction end may stem from a read error. This rearrangement joins TRBV5-6 to TRBJ1-2; 9 nucleotides line up with TRBD1. The CDR3 sequence is 16 residues long. CDR1 is SGHDT, CDR2 YYEEEE, per germline. The CDR3 region is CASSVNSGQGLYGYPF. CDR3 bases: TGTGCCAGCAGCGTAAATTCTGGACAGGGGCTCTATGGCTACCCCTTC.

The chain links TRBV19 to TRBJ1-6; D might be TRBD1 (5 bases). The CDR3 consists of 14 residues. Trimming pared 9 bases from V and 4 bases from J, leaving 13 bases between. Germline V lookup: CDR1 LNHDA, CDR2 SQIVND (reference sequence). CDR3 sequence (DNA): TGTGCCAGCCGCAGGGTCCCATATAATTCACCCCTCCACTTT. The encoded protein is CASRRVPYNSPLHF.

This clone was counted a few times. The CDR3 sequence: CASSTGLAGSYNEQFF. DNA of the CDR3: TGTGCCAGTAGTACAGGACTAGCGGGGAGTTACAATGAGCAGTTCTTC. The chain has TRBV19 and TRBJ2-1; 12 nucleotides agree with TRBD2. Trimming cost V 4 bases and J 4 bases; bases outside gene matches: 5. The CDR3 runs to 16 residues. CDR1 and CDR2 from the germline V gene are LNHDA and SQIVND (reference sequence).